This T cell receptor beta chain emerged from a study of PD-1 blockade in classical Hodgkin lymphoma. On the study more broadly: On a schedule of every 2 weeks, patients received nivolumab 3 mg/kg intravenously. Study-wide findings and caveats: Newly diagnosed patients had baseline TCR diversity that was reportedly lower than that of healthy donors. CD4+ TCR diversity, unlike CD8+, climbed significantly by C4D1. Baseline diversity resembling that of newly diagnosed patients was seen in complete responders.

This CDR3 is 14 amino acids long. Per germline, CDR1 GTSNPN and CDR2 SVGIG (reference sequence). Trimming cost V 5 bases and J 8 bases; bases outside gene matches: 12. The count of this clone is one. Its target is not known. Each patient experienced a relapse that followed autologous stem cell transplantation, and brentuximab vedotin exposure varied. TCRdb's table, derived via immunoSEQ multiplex PCR, lists solely in-frame clones and lacks some. The sample records some 93,000 clones, approximately 92% being singletons. The rearrangement links TRBV30 to TRBJ1-2; 9 bases map to TRBD1. The sequence derives from a human donor with classical Hodgkin lymphoma. The sample here was peripheral blood mononuclear cells (PBMCs), taken at baseline. CDR3: CAWLGQGPLGGYTF. The CDR3 DNA is TGTGCCTGGTTGGGACAGGGACCTTTGGGGGGCTACACCTTC.